This paragraph reports one T cell receptor beta chain. Its target is unknown. The entry originates in a study of T-cell reconstitution after alpha-beta-depleted transplantation in children. Library preparation (for TCRbeta) was performed with unique molecular identifiers. TCRdb reprocessed the PCR reads with MiXCR, giving one entry per CDR3 protein. The sample records about 900,000 distinct CDR3 sequences, 25% to 35% being singletons. Whole-study findings and limits: Surviving recipient T cells and thymic progenitors underlay high day-60 TCRbeta diversity in some patients. The authors attributed T-cell counts and diversity one year after transplant mostly to newly produced T cells. Alpha-beta T cells about two months after transplant reportedly derived from several hundred expanded graft clones.

This clonotype was sampled from a boy in the first two years of life who had a stem cell transplant for SCID, so the T cells may come from the graft donor. The material was PBMCs, mostly from graft donor cells, obtained 360 days after TCRalphabeta/CD19-depleted stem cell transplant.

The CDR3 loop reads CASSPRSSYNSPLHF. The DNA for the CDR3 is TGTGCCAGCAGTCCAAGGAGCTCCTATAATTCACCCCTCCACTTT. V usage is TRBV12-3 or TRBV12-4 and J usage is TRBJ1-6; D is uncertain. This CDR3 contains 15 residues. Trimming pared 5 bases from V and 0 bases from J, leaving 8 bases between.